This record looks at one T cell receptor (beta chain) sequence and its context. The germline gives CDR1 SNHLY, CDR2 FYNNEI. This CDR3 contains 12 residues. V was cut by 4 bases and J by 9 bases, with 10 bases left in between. Assay: immunoSEQ multiplex PCR; the TCRdb copy retains only in-frame clones and omits some. The sample has roughly 41,000 clones; around 83% are singletons. The data were taken from a study of blood T cell repertoires in COVID-19. V gene TRBV2 combines with J gene TRBJ1-5; TRBD1 is a possible D gene (5 bases). Source material: peripheral blood. This receptor was identified in a woman of 80 years or more with acute or convalescent COVID-19. The CDR3 DNA sequence: TGTGCCAGCAGTGTCCGGGGGGGGCCCCAGCATTTT. Its protein is CASSVRGGPQHF.